This TCR beta chain was profiled in a study of cytomegalovirus exposure and HLA in healthy donors. The V gene's germline CDR1 is SEHNR and CDR2 FQNEAQ (reference sequence). Germline trimming cut 4 bases from V and 8 bases from J; bases unmatched to any gene: 5. The CDR3 extends over 14 amino acids. PCR amplification relied on 60 Vbeta primers (plus 13 Jbeta primers). Produced via immunoSEQ multiplex PCR; TCRdb's table is partial and in-frame only. The sample includes 95,000 or so clones, approximately 80% of them seen just once. The chain carries TRBV7-9 and TRBJ2-1; 10 bases line up with TRBD2. The sequence came from a woman aged 70-85 years in good health and CMV-seropositive. Sequenced input: PBMCs. Here the CDR3 DNA reads TGTGCCAGCAGCTCTAGCGGGAGAAGCGATGAGCAGTTCTTC. Its protein product is CASSSSGRSDEQFF.